The 14 T cell receptor beta chains below were found in one sample sequenced in a study of identical twins. In TCRdb, the 5' RACE reads were re-called with MiXCR into one record per CDR3 protein. The data contain roughly 700,000 distinct CDR3 sequences, over 8.5% of them seen just once; the ten biggest clones take up around 0.98%. These data were likewise used in another study, on yellow fever vaccine responses in identical twins.

Input material: PBMCs. The source of these receptors is a woman younger than 30 in good health.

The chain couples TRBV20-1 to TRBJ2-7; 9 nucleotides match TRBD2. Trimming took 0 bases from V and 6 from J; bases not matched to a gene: 9. Germline-derived CDR1 and CDR2 are DFQATT and SNEGSKA (reference sequence). CDR3 length: 15 amino acids. CDR3 bases: TGCAGTGCTAGAGAGTTCAATAGCGGGAGTATCGAGCAGTACTTC. Translating gives CSAREFNSGSIEQYF.

This clonotype was seen more than once but under ten times. V is TRBV5-1 and J is TRBJ1-2, with a tentative D call TRBD1 (6 bases). This CDR3 comprises 15 residues. V lost 7 bases and J 3 bases, leaving 19 bases between the germline ends. Germline assignment: CDR1 SGHRS and CDR2 YFSETQ. CDR3 protein: CASGLLRQADYGYTF. CDR3 bases: TGCGCCAGCGGGTTACTAAGACAGGCGGACTATGGCTACACCTTC.

The table lists this clonotype with a few counts. This chain connects TRBV25-1 to TRBJ2-3; D gene unclear. The CDR3 sequence is 13 residues long. The germline gives CDR1 MGHDK, CDR2 SYGVNS. Trimming left V 2 bases short and J 7 bases short, with 10 bases between. CDR3 sequence (DNA): TGTGCCAGCAGTGAAGGCGGTCAGAATACGCAGTATTTT. It specifies CASSEGGQNTQYF. The whole variable domain, remainder taken from reference TRBV25-1 and TRBJ2-3, is EADIYQTPRYLVIGTGKKITLECSQTMGHDKMYWYQQDPGMELHLIHYSYGVNSTEKGDLSSESTVSRIRTEHFPLTLESARPSHTSQYLCASSEGGQNTQYFGPGTRLTVL.

This chain uses TRBV10-3 with TRBJ2-2, with 12 bases that match TRBD1. CDR3 length: 17 residues. V shed 2 bases, J shed 6 bases, and the junction held 7 bases outside the gene matches. Germline loops: CDR1 ENHRY, CDR2 SYGVKD. The DNA for the CDR3 is TGTGCCATCAGTGAGGGGACAGGGGGCAGTCATCCCGGGGAGCTGTTTTTT. Amino acids: CAISEGTGGSHPGELFF.

A note on this clonotype: A much larger clone differs by one base, so this may be a read error. The chain couples TRBV12-3 or TRBV12-4 to TRBJ2-1, with a possible D match to TRBD2 (5 bases). The V end lost 1 base, the J end lost 5 bases, and 12 bases lay between the germline ends. The CDR3 is 15 residues long. CDR3 region: CASSLVTSHHNEQFF. CDR3 DNA: TGTGCCAGCAGTTTAGTCACTAGTCACCACAATGAGCAGTTCTTC.

This clonotype appeared many times. The chain couples TRBV5-1 to TRBJ2-2, with D possibly TRBD1 on 6 matching bases. The CDR3 totals 16 residues. With 4 bases removed from V and 8 bases from J, the gap between germline ends came to 21 bases. CDR1 is SGHRS, CDR2 YFSETQ, per germline. The chain's CDR3 is CASSRTRDNGIGELFF. The CDR3 DNA reads TGCGCCAGCAGCCGGACCCGGGACAACGGCATAGGGGAGCTGTTTTTT.

This clonotype was seen a handful of times. The chain carries TRBV20-1 and TRBJ2-1, with D possibly TRBD1 on 6 matching bases. CDR1 is DFQATT, CDR2 SNEGSKA, per germline (reference sequence). The V end lost 5 bases, the J end lost 6 bases, and 11 bases lay between the germline ends. CDR3 size: 12 residues. The CDR3 here is CSAAWGRNEQFF. The CDR3 nucleotides read TGCAGTGCTGCGTGGGGGCGCAATGAGCAGTTCTTC.

This chain uses TRBV7-9 with TRBJ2-7; D may be TRBD2 (5 bases). Germline V gene sequence: CDR1 SEHNR, CDR2 FQNEAQ (reference sequence). The V and J ends lost 0 bases and 6 bases respectively, with 9 bases between them. The CDR3 covers 13 residues. For the CDR3, the DNA is TGTGCCAGCAGCTTAGCTCTAAGCGGCGAGCAGTACTTC. It yields the protein CASSLALSGEQYF.

This clonotype was observed many times. V gene TRBV27 combines with J gene TRBJ2-1, with TRBD2 matching 8 bases. The CDR3 has 14 residues. V gave up 6 bases and J gave up 8 bases; unmatched junction bases: 9. Germline V gives CDR1 MNHEY, CDR2 SMNVEV (reference sequence). This chain's CDR3 is CASRIAGSLYEQFF. DNA for the CDR3: TGTGCCAGCAGGATAGCGGGGTCTTTGTATGAGCAGTTCTTC.

The rearrangement uses TRBV6-2 or TRBV6-3 and TRBJ1-2; D not resolved. Germline V gene sequence: CDR1 MNHEY, CDR2 SVGEGT. V dropped 6 bases and J dropped 2 bases, with 7 bases sitting between them. The CDR3 sequence is 12 residues long. This CDR3 is CASSTANYGYTF. The CDR3 nucleotides read TGTGCCAGCAGCACAGCAAACTATGGCTACACCTTC.

This clonotype has a handful of counts. This chain joins TRBV20-1 and TRBJ1-4; D possibly corresponds to TRBD1 (5 bases). CDR3 size: 13 residues. From germline, CDR1 is DFQATT and CDR2 SNEGSKA (reference sequence). The V end was cut by 6 bases, the J end by 8 bases, with 16 bases between. The CDR3 DNA follows: TGCAGTGCCTCGGAGGGGATACTCGAAAAACTGTTTTTT. This sequence encodes CSASEGILEKLFF.

This clonotype was observed a handful of times. The V and J genes are TRBV5-5 and TRBJ2-7, with 7 bases that match TRBD1. Germline V gives CDR1 SGHKS, CDR2 YYEKEE (reference sequence). Trimming cost V 2 bases and J 7 bases; bases outside gene matches: 15. The CDR3 totals 16 residues. Written as DNA, the CDR3 is TGTGCCAGCAGCTTCGCTTATGGACAGGAACCTCGTGAGCAGTACTTC. Translating gives CASSFAYGQEPREQYF.

The chain is built from TRBV11-2 and TRBJ2-7; 11 nucleotides match TRBD1. Germline values: CDR1 SGHAT, CDR2 FQNNGV. Trimming cost V 4 bases and J 5 bases; bases outside gene matches: 7. The length of the CDR3 is 15 residues. In DNA, the CDR3 is TGTGCCAGCAGCTACAGTGGACAGGGGGCCCACGAGCAGTACTTC. Translating gives CASSYSGQGAHEQYF. Full variable domain (remainder filled in from reference TRBV11-2 and TRBJ2-7): EAGVAQSPRYKIIEKRQSVAFWCNPISGHATLYWYQQILGQGPKLLIQFQNNGVVDDSQLPKDRFSAERLKGVDSTLKIQPAKLEDSAVYLCASSYSGQGAHEQYFGPGTRLTVT.

This clonotype occurred many times. The J gene is TRBJ1-5, the V gene TRBV10-3; D ambiguous. The CDR3 is made up of 14 amino acids. V was cut by 3 bases and J by 3 bases, with 9 bases left in between. Looked up from germline, CDR1 is ENHRY and CDR2 is SYGVKD. CDR3 protein: CAISDTDNNQPQHF. The CDR3 DNA reads TGTGCCATCAGTGACACGGATAACAATCAGCCCCAGCATTTT.